The T cell receptor (beta chain) under discussion was sequenced for a study of blood T cell repertoires in COVID-19 (dated by TCRdb to the early 2020s). About the study as a whole: The collaborator samples originated in the United States, Italy and Spain and spanned the acute and convalescent phases of COVID-19. Deeply sampled blood TCRbeta repertoires from subjects exposed to, actively infected with, or recovered from COVID-19 were included in the dataset. The prospective study material was composed of cDNA or gDNA derived from T cells, B-cell-depleted T cells, or PBMCs. Where available, HLA class I and class II types were taken from metadata supplied by the sample provider and were not determined by assay-based typing. Nearly every sample came with metadata listing a de-identified subject ID, COVID-19 status, age in years and sex. A freely available public database, intended as a resource for researchers studying the immune response to SARS-CoV-2, is where the repertoires were released. The samples were drawn from two sources: the first 160 participants of the ongoing ImmuneRACE study, and over 950 subjects contributed by 6 global collaborators.

Results the study describes overall, beyond this receptor: How much clinical and demographic metadata was included differed by source and by participant, and the metadata was provided uncurated.

Samples from volunteer blood donors who had recovered from COVID-19 were contributed by a second Seattle source. Whole blood was collected in K2EDTA tubes by collaborating institutions according to the institutions' own protocols. For TCRbeta analysis, collaborators shipped samples in one of three forms: frozen whole blood, isolated PBMCs, or DNA extracted from either of those sample types. Comment on this clone: Which antigen it targets is not known. No base quality information exists; no much larger clone differs at one position.

The immunoSEQ Assay, a bias-controlled multiplex PCR, was used to amplify TCRbeta CDR3 regions from genomic DNA. Processing in the source paper ran as follows. The number of nucleated cells in each sample was estimated from the amplification of reference gene primers within the assay. Sequence reads were collapsed and filtered to measure the absolute abundance of every unique TCRbeta CDR3 rearrangement. For each sample, productive Simpson clonality was calculated as the square root of Simpson's diversity index across productive rearrangements. The table was pulled from immuneACCESS by TCRdb, which kept in-frame rearrangements only. Such tables lose some clones; where checked, under half of the loss comes from unresolved V genes, and the rest has no known cause. V, J and clone size were drawn from that table, and D and trimming were deduced from the DNA. The sample yields a few hundred thousand clones; roughly 90% were counted once. 4% of the sample is held by the ten biggest clonotypes.

From the germline V gene, CDR1 is SGHTA and CDR2 is FQGNSA. Trimming accounts for 1 base at V and 3 bases at J, while the number of junction bases matched to no gene is 3. There are 15 amino acids in the CDR3, from cysteine to phenylalanine inclusive. The entry retains the CDR3 DNA only, 45 bases that are in frame from base 1. The rearrangement combines TRBV7-2 with TRBJ1-2; 9 nucleotides in the junction match TRBD1. The TCR comes from a man aged 60-69 years who had recovered from COVID-19. Input material: peripheral blood. The CDR3: CASSLGGQGYYGYTF. The DNA reads as follows: TGTGCCAGCAGCTTAGGGGGACAGGGCTACTATGGCTACACCTTC.